This T cell receptor (beta chain) derives from a study of technical replicates of blood from a few donors. The germline V gene has CDR1 SNHLY and CDR2 FYNNEI. The CDR3 length is 13 residues. Germline trimming cut 1 base from V and 7 bases from J; bases unmatched to any gene: 2. Clones were sequenced by immunoSEQ multiplex PCR, and TCRdb holds only the in-frame ones, with some missing. This table has under 75,000 clones, roughly 92% appearing once. This clonotype was obtained from a human donor in good health. Some clones in this sample may be carry-over from other donors' samples. The chain links TRBV2 to TRBJ2-5, with 8 bases matching TRBD2. Sequencing input: PBMCs. Here the CDR3 DNA reads TGTGCCAGCAGTGAAGTGGCGGGGGGGACCCAGTACTTC. Amino acids: CASSEVAGGTQYF. Together with reference TRBV2 and TRBJ2-5, the CDR3 gives the full variable domain: EPEVTQTPSHQVTQMGQEVILRCVPISNHLYFYWYRQILGQKVEFLVSFYNNEISEKSEIFDDQFSVERPDGSNFTLKIRSTKLEDSAMYFCASSEVAGGTQYFGPGTRLLVL.